This passage covers 27 T cell receptor beta chains from one sample sequenced in a study of T cell responses to AZD1222 COVID-19 vaccine (dated by TCRdb to the early 2020s). Libraries came from the immunoSEQ multiplex PCR assay. TCRdb stores this immuneACCESS table with in-frame sequences only. Part of the clones is absent; in the studies checked, under half of the shortfall reflects unresolved V genes, and no reason is known for the rest. Across this sample there are some 100,000 clones, with 85% to 90% seen only once. The ten largest clones capture less than 3.5% of the sample. The sample's time point, from its label and the paper: baseline before first vaccination. The material sequenced was peripheral blood, taken on day 0 of AZD1222 vaccination. The receptors derive from an adult in good health.

The chain carries TRBV12-3 or TRBV12-4 and TRBJ1-2; 9 nucleotides agree with TRBD1. V gave up 6 bases and J gave up 4 bases; unmatched junction bases: 0. There are 12 residues in the CDR3. The CDR3 spells CASRTGGYGYTF. DNA of the CDR3: TGTGCCAGCAGGACAGGGGGCTATGGCTACACCTTC.

J is TRBJ1-1 and V is TRBV9, with D perhaps matching TRBD1 (6 bases). The CDR3 covers 16 residues. Per the germline V gene, CDR1 is SGDLS and CDR2 is YYNGEE. Trimming removed 3 bases at V and 3 bases at J, with 18 bases between. The CDR3 sequence: CASSGQDRRLHTEAFF. The DNA for the CDR3 is TGTGCCAGCAGCGGACAGGATAGGAGGCTACACACTGAAGCTTTCTTT.

The rearrangement links TRBV6-6 to TRBJ1-6; TRBD1 matches 10 bases. V gave up 1 base and J gave up 6 bases; unmatched junction bases: 3. This CDR3 is built from 16 residues. CDR1 and CDR2 from the germline V gene are MNHNY and SVGAGI (reference sequence). The CDR3 spells CASSYFGTGVNSPLHF. Here the CDR3 DNA reads TGTGCCAGCAGTTACTTTGGGACAGGGGTTAATTCACCCCTCCACTTT.

The chain links TRBV7-2 to TRBJ2-3; 8 positions agree with TRBD1. The germline gives CDR1 SGHTA, CDR2 FQGNSA. Trimming removed 4 bases from V and 6 bases from J; junction bases left unmatched: 9. CDR3 length equals 15 residues. CDR3 DNA: TGTGCCAGCAGCTCCCAGACAGGGGAATTGGATACGCAGTATTTT. Protein sequence: CASSSQTGELDTQYF.

This clone was recorded only once. This sequence joins TRBV28 and TRBJ2-7; D might be TRBD1 or TRBD2, each matching 5 bases. Germline V gene sequence: CDR1 MDHEN, CDR2 SYDVKM. The CDR3 loop spans 17 amino acids. Trimming removed 6 bases at V and 3 bases at J, with 24 bases between. The CDR3 DNA reads as TGTGCCAGCAGCTTGACCGGGACGCCGTACCCAAACTACGAGCAGTACTTC. This gives the protein CASSLTGTPYPNYEQYF.

The V call is TRBV5-1, the J call TRBJ1-2; D remains ambiguous. The CDR3 sequence is 13 residues long. Trimming cost V 0 bases and J 2 bases, with 5 bases left between them. The V gene's germline CDR1 is SGHRS and CDR2 YFSETQ. The CDR3 DNA reads as TGCGCCAGCAGCTTGGGGACCAACTATGGCTACACCTTC. It encodes CASSLGTNYGYTF.

The rearrangement links TRBV6-5 to TRBJ2-2, with 8 bases fitting TRBD1. The length of the CDR3 is 13 residues. V trimming: 7 bases; J trimming: 4 bases; junction bases outside the gene matches: 2. The germline gives CDR1 MNHEY, CDR2 SVGAGI. The CDR3 sequence is CASTRGLTGELFF. In DNA, the CDR3 is TGTGCCAGCACCAGGGGGCTCACCGGGGAGCTGTTTTTT.

This rearrangement joins TRBV4-3 to TRBJ2-2; possible D gene TRBD2, 5 bases. Germline loops: CDR1 LGHNA, CDR2 YSLEER. The CDR3 covers 16 residues. The germline V and J ends were trimmed by 1 base and 3 bases, with 12 bases remaining between them. The CDR3 bases are TGCGCCAGCAGCCAAGCACGGGGTTGGGACACCGGGGAGCTGTTTTTT. Translation: CASSQARGWDTGELFF.

The table lists this clone with a count of one. V gene TRBV6-6 combines with J gene TRBJ1-1; D remains unclear. The V end lost 6 bases, the J end lost 0 bases, and 11 bases lay between the germline ends. The CDR3 sequence is 14 residues long. Germline V gene lookup returns CDR1 MNHNY and CDR2 SVGAGI (reference sequence). CDR3: CASSRLTLNTEAFF. DNA for the CDR3: TGTGCCAGCAGCCGGCTAACTCTGAACACTGAAGCTTTCTTT.

The CDR3 loop reads CASSSAPGQANEKLFF. The CDR3 DNA reads as TGTGCCAGCAGCTCAGCCCCGGGACAAGCTAATGAAAAACTGTTTTTT. This rearrangement joins TRBV11-2 to TRBJ1-4; weak D call: TRBD1 (6 bases). Trimming pared 4 bases from V and 3 bases from J, leaving 15 bases between. Germline V gene data show CDR1 as SGHAT and CDR2 as FQNNGV. The CDR3 runs 16 residues.

This clone was picked up a small number of times. The V and J genes are TRBV5-6 and TRBJ1-6; D is uncertain. Germline V lookup: CDR1 SGHDT, CDR2 YYEEEE. Trimming pared 2 bases from V and 11 bases from J, leaving 11 bases between. The CDR3 sequence is 13 residues long. Here the CDR3 DNA reads TGTGCCAGCAGCTTTAGCGCGGAGGCACCCCTCCACTTT. Translated: CASSFSAEAPLHF.

This rearrangement joins TRBV18 to TRBJ2-1; D not certain. The CDR3 is made up of 14 amino acids. Between the trimmed V and J ends, which lost 1 base and 5 bases, there was a span of 9 bases. In germline, CDR1 is KGHSH, CDR2 LQKENI. CDR3 nucleotide sequence: TGTGCCAGCTCACCACGACACGACAACAATGAGCAGTTCTTC. It translates to CASSPRHDNNEQFF.

V is TRBV7-8 and J is TRBJ1-1; TRBD1 is a possible D gene (6 bases). In germline, CDR1 is SGHVS, CDR2 FQNEAQ. The ends were cut back, 5 bases at V and 1 base at J, with 17 bases in the middle. The CDR3 has 16 residues. The CDR3 spells CASSRRGGGKNTEAFF. The CDR3 bases are TGTGCCAGCAGCCGAAGAGGGGGGGGGAAGAACACTGAAGCTTTCTTT.

The rearrangement uses TRBV5-4 and TRBJ1-3; D unclear. From germline, CDR1 is SGHNT and CDR2 YYREEE (reference sequence). CDR3 size: 14 residues. V lost 4 bases and J lost 3, with 11 bases in between. CDR3 sequence (DNA): TGTGCCAGCAGCCCGGACCCGGTTGGAAACACCATATATTTT. This encodes CASSPDPVGNTIYF.

The V and J genes are TRBV10-3 and TRBJ1-2; 7 nucleotides line up with TRBD1. The V gene end was trimmed by 3 bases and the J gene end by 7 bases; junction bases not matched to a gene: 11. In germline, CDR1 is ENHRY, CDR2 SYGVKD. CDR3 size: 15 residues. CDR3: CAISEAKGQPGGYTF. The CDR3 DNA sequence: TGTGCCATCAGTGAAGCTAAGGGACAGCCTGGTGGCTACACCTTC.

To note about this clone: This CDR3 fails to terminate in the conserved phenylalanine or tryptophan, so it likely reflects a read error. The DNA is omitted, as the CDR3 cannot be located on it reliably, and the CDR3 follows TCRdb's listing. The CDR3 is CASTLGCGGLD. The V gene is TRBV7-9, the J gene TRBJ1-2. The CDR3 is 11 residues long, counting both termini. Germline CDR1 reads SEHNR; CDR2 reads FQNEAQ (reference sequence).

The V and J genes are TRBV5-4 and TRBJ1-2; 7 bases map to TRBD1. The CDR3 is 14 residues long. The V segment lost 5 bases and the J segment 4 bases; nucleotides outside the gene matches: 8. Per germline, CDR1 SGHNT and CDR2 YYREEE (reference sequence). CDR3 bases: TGTGCCAGCAGGAGACAGGGAGGTAGCTATGGCTACACCTTC. Protein: CASRRQGGSYGYTF. Filled out from reference TRBV5-4 and TRBJ1-2, the complete variable domain reads ETGVTQSPTHLIKTRGQQVTLRCSSQSGHNTVSWYQQALGQGPQFIFQYYREEENGRGNFPPRFSGLQFPNYSSELNVNALELDDSALYLCASRRQGGSYGYTFGSGTRLTVV.

The chain carries TRBV19 and TRBJ2-3; 7 bases align to TRBD1. This CDR3 has 13 residues. The ends lost 7 bases at V and 6 bases at J; junction bases unmatched: 7. Germline CDR1 and CDR2: LNHDA and SQIVND (reference sequence). CDR3 in DNA: TGTGCCAGTATCTCCAGGGGGACGGATACGCAGTATTTT. Its protein is CASISRGTDTQYF. The whole variable domain, filled in from reference TRBV19 and TRBJ2-3, reads DGGITQSPKYLFRKEGQNVTLSCEQNLNHDAMYWYRQDPGQGLRLIYYSQIVNDFQKGDIAEGYSVSREKKESFPLTVTSAQKNPTAFYLCASISRGTDTQYFGPGTRLTVL.

The genes are TRBV6-2 or TRBV6-3 and TRBJ1-1; D not resolved. This CDR3 is 13 amino acids long. V dropped 5 bases and J dropped 0 bases, with 7 bases sitting between them. CDR1 is MNHEY, CDR2 SVGEGT, per germline. CDR3 region: CASSTIMNTEAFF. The DNA of the CDR3 is TGTGCCAGCAGTACGATCATGAACACTGAAGCTTTCTTT.

The chain recombines TRBV19 with TRBJ1-5, with a weak D call TRBD1 (6 bases). Germline V gene lookup returns CDR1 LNHDA and CDR2 SQIVND (reference sequence). The ends were cut back, 7 bases at V and 3 bases at J, with 31 bases in the middle. This CDR3 contains 20 residues. CDR3: CASTAPISHLGAYFNQPQHF. The CDR3 DNA is TGTGCCAGTACCGCACCCATATCCCACTTGGGGGCATACTTCAATCAGCCCCAGCATTTT. The complete variable domain, with remaining parts taken from reference TRBV19 and TRBJ1-5, reads DGGITQSPKYLFRKEGQNVTLSCEQNLNHDAMYWYRQDPGQGLRLIYYSQIVNDFQKGDIAEGYSVSREKKESFPLTVTSAQKNPTAFYLCASTAPISHLGAYFNQPQHFGDGTRLSIL.

Turning to this clone: An end of the junction differs from the germline gene, which may be a read error. The chain carries TRBV7-8 and TRBJ2-1; TRBD2 agrees at 13 bases. The CDR3 contains 13 residues. Germline V CDR1 and CDR2: SGHVS, FQNEAQ. The CDR3 protein is CASSFSWTSGGIF. The CDR3 coding sequence is TGTGCCAGCAGCTTCTCCTGGACTAGCGGGGGAATCTTC.

For the CDR3, the DNA is TGTGCCAGCAGTGAAGCTGGCAGCATCTCCTACGAGCAGTACTTC. Translating gives CASSEAGSISYEQYF. V is TRBV6-1 and J is TRBJ2-7; D remains ambiguous. Trimming removed 0 bases from V and 0 bases from J, with 9 bases in between. CDR3 length: 15 residues. Germline CDR1 is MNHNS and CDR2 is SASEGT.

This sequence joins TRBV7-9 and TRBJ2-1, with no clear D. Germline CDR1 reads SEHNR; CDR2 reads FQNEAQ (reference sequence). Trimming removed 8 bases from V and 8 bases from J, with 4 bases in between. The CDR3 is made up of 9 amino acids. The CDR3 DNA reads as TGTGCCAGCTCCCATGAGCAGTTCTTC. It encodes CASSHEQFF.

This chain joins TRBV3-1 (or the pseudogene TRBV3-2) and TRBJ2-7; possibly TRBD1 for D (5 bases). Germline-derived CDR1 and CDR2 are LGHDT and YNNKEL (reference sequence). V lost 4 bases, J lost 3 bases, and 16 bases lay in between. The CDR3 has 15 residues. This CDR3 reads CASSPVQGFGYEQYF. CDR3 DNA: TGTGCCAGCAGCCCAGTCCAGGGTTTTGGCTACGAGCAGTACTTC.

This chain links TRBV2 with TRBJ2-5, with D possibly called TRBD1 or TRBD2 (5 bases each). With 4 bases removed from V and 2 bases from J, the gap between germline ends came to 11 bases. The CDR3 consists of 14 residues. Germline values: CDR1 SNHLY, CDR2 FYNNEI. The DNA of the CDR3 is TGTGCCAGCAGTGGAGGGGCAGGTCAAGAGACCCAGTACTTC. As protein: CASSGGAGQETQYF.

The chain couples TRBV12-3 or TRBV12-4 to TRBJ1-2, with unresolved D. This CDR3 is 12 amino acids long. Trimming removed 6 bases at V and 6 bases at J, with 11 bases between. CDR3 sequence: CASRTLGDGYTF. CDR3 in DNA: TGTGCCAGCAGGACTCTGGGTGATGGCTACACCTTC.

In the case of this clone: One end of the junction does not line up with germline, which may come from a read error. The CDR3 sequence is CARSVGRGGAKNIQYF. The DNA of the CDR3 is TGTGCCCGCAGCGTAGGGCGGGGGGGAGCCAAAAACATTCAGTACTTC. This rearrangement joins TRBV9 to TRBJ2-4; 9 bases are a match to TRBD2. This CDR3 has 16 residues. Per the germline V gene, CDR1 is SGDLS and CDR2 is YYNGEE.